The 20 T cell receptor beta chains presented below share a single source sample, sequenced in a study of neurological immune-mediated disorders. TCRdb itself ran the 5' RACE reads through MiXCR, one entry per CDR3 protein. The sample comprises about 4,800 distinct CDR3 sequences, around a quarter of which are singletons, and around 44% rests with the top ten. The sample comprised CD8+ T cells from blood. The receptor source for this set is a woman aged 55-70 years with HTLV-1-associated myelopathy (HAM/TSP).

This clonotype was seen ten or more times. V and J are TRBV7-9 and TRBJ1-2, with D tentatively TRBD1 (6 bases). The CDR3 extends over 14 amino acids. V lost 9 bases to trimming and J lost 2 bases, with 16 bases between them. Germline V CDR1 and CDR2: SEHNR, FQNEAQ (reference sequence). The CDR3 sequence is CASSLGGPNYGYTF. In DNA, the CDR3 is TGTGCCAGTAGCCTAGGGGGGCCCAACTATGGCTACACCTTC. The full variable domain, in which reference TRBV7-9 and TRBJ1-2 provide the parts outside the CDR3, is DTGVSQNPRHKITKRGQNVTFRCDPISEHNRLYWYRQTLGQGPEFLTYFQNEAQLEKSRLLSDRFSAERPKGSFSTLEIQRTEQGDSAMYLCASSLGGPNYGYTFGSGTRLTVV.

This clonotype appeared many times. The rearrangement uses TRBV6-2 or TRBV6-3 and TRBJ2-7; maybe TRBD2 (5 bases). This CDR3 spans 15 amino acids. Germline V gives CDR1 MNHEY, CDR2 SVGEGT. The ends were cut back, 2 bases at V and 0 bases at J, with 11 bases in the middle. The CDR3 region is CASSYVPGSSYEQYF. CDR3 DNA sequence: TGTGCCAGCAGTTACGTTCCGGGAAGCTCCTACGAGCAGTACTTC.

This clonotype is labeled as large. V usage is TRBV20-1 and J usage is TRBJ2-3; 9 nucleotides line up with TRBD2. CDR3 length equals 19 residues. CDR1 and CDR2 from the germline V gene are DFQATT and SNEGSKA (reference sequence). Trimming took 5 bases from V and 0 from J; bases not matched to a gene: 18. Written as DNA, the CDR3 is TGCAGTGCTTTCTGGGGTAGCGGGGGAGCCCCCCGCAGCACAGATACGCAGTATTTT. Translated, it gives CSAFWGSGGAPRSTDTQYF.

The chain carries TRBV28 and TRBJ1-1; the match to TRBD1 covers 8 bases. Germline values: CDR1 MDHEN, CDR2 SYDVKM. This CDR3 is 15 amino acids long. V shed 6 bases, J shed 0 bases, and the junction held 6 bases outside the gene matches. CDR3 bases: TGTGCCAGCAGGACAGGGGCCATACTGAACACTGAAGCTTTCTTT. Amino acid sequence: CASRTGAILNTEAFF. Drawing the rest from reference TRBV28 and TRBJ1-1, the complete variable domain is DVKVTQSSRYLVKRTGEKVFLECVQDMDHENMFWYRQDPGLGLRLIYFSYDVKMKEKGDIPEGYSVSREKKERFSLILESASTNQTSMYLCASRTGAILNTEAFFGQGTRLTVV.

The chain combines TRBV11-2 with TRBJ2-7; D is unresolved. Germline lookup yields CDR1 SGHAT and CDR2 FQNNGV. CDR3 length equals 13 residues. V lost 5 bases, J lost 5 bases, and 13 bases lay in between. The CDR3 sequence is CASSLRNGDEQYF. In DNA form, the CDR3 reads TGTGCCAGCAGCCTGAGGAATGGAGACGAGCAGTACTTC.

CDR3 bases: TGCAGCGGGACAGGGGCCTACAATGAGCAGTTCTTC. This encodes CSGTGAYNEQFF. The V call is TRBV29-1, the J call TRBJ2-1; 9 bases fit TRBD1. CDR3 length equals 12 residues. V dropped 7 bases and J dropped 2; count of bases not matched to a gene: 0. Germline-derived CDR1 and CDR2 are SQVTM and ANQGSEA.

The J gene is TRBJ2-3, the V gene TRBV5-1; possibly TRBD1 for D (6 bases). The CDR3 is made up of 14 amino acids. The germline V and J ends were trimmed by 9 bases and 2 bases, with 16 bases remaining between them. Germline V gene sequence: CDR1 SGHRS, CDR2 YFSETQ. The CDR3 region has the DNA TGCGCCACCCAAAAAGGACAGTTCACAGATACGCAGTATTTT. As protein: CATQKGQFTDTQYF.

This clonotype is medium-sized. V is TRBV3-1 and J is TRBJ2-5; D not resolved. Germline V lookup: CDR1 LGHDT, CDR2 YNNKEL (reference sequence). This CDR3 region has 14 residues. With 2 bases removed from V and 5 bases from J, the gap between germline ends came to 12 bases. The CDR3 loop reads CASSQISSGETQYF. In nucleotides, the CDR3 is TGTGCCAGCAGCCAAATTAGTTCCGGGGAGACCCAGTACTTC.

The chain couples TRBV6-2 or TRBV6-3 to TRBJ2-7; 8 nucleotides agree with TRBD2. The CDR3 has 16 amino acids. Germline V gives CDR1 MNHEY, CDR2 SVGEGT. V was clipped by 6 bases and J by 3 bases; unmatched bases: 13. In nucleotides, the CDR3 is TGTGCCAGCAGCACCACGCCGGGACTAGTCTTCTACGAGCAGTACTTC. Its protein is CASSTTPGLVFYEQYF.

Ten or more counts support this clonotype. The chain couples TRBV20-1 to TRBJ2-7, with 7 bases identical to TRBD1. This CDR3 region has 16 residues. V shed 5 bases, J shed 2 bases, and the junction held 15 bases outside the gene matches. Germline CDR1 and CDR2: DFQATT and SNEGSKA (reference sequence). CDR3 sequence reads: CSALYRNGTATYEQYF. The CDR3 nucleotides read TGCAGTGCTTTGTACAGAAACGGGACAGCCACCTACGAGCAGTACTTC.

With respect to this clonotype: A much larger clone sits a single nucleotide away, making a read error possible. J is TRBJ2-7 and V is TRBV21-1. TRBV21-1 is noted as a pseudogene. The CDR3 has 15 residues. The CDR3 DNA follows: TGTGCCAGCAGCTTACTAAGACGGGCCTCATACAAGCAGTACTTC. This codes for CASSLLRRASYKQYF.

Ten or more counts support this clonotype. This rearrangement joins TRBV29-1 to TRBJ2-7, with D tentatively TRBD1 (5 bases). The CDR3 contains 12 residues. V was shortened by 7 bases and J by 2 bases, with 12 bases between the two germline ends. Germline CDR1 reads SQVTM; CDR2 reads ANQGSEA. CDR3 nucleotide sequence: TGCAGCGGGCAGGACACTACCTACGAGCAGTACTTC. It encodes CSGQDTTYEQYF.

The CDR3: CASSNPGQGRGYTF. CDR3 coding DNA: TGTGCCAGCAGTAACCCCGGACAGGGGCGAGGCTACACCTTC. V usage is TRBV2 and J usage is TRBJ1-2; 9 bases agree with TRBD1. This CDR3 has 14 residues. V was pared by 5 bases and J by 8 bases, with 9 bases of the junction left unmatched. CDR1 and CDR2 from the germline V gene are SNHLY and FYNNEI.

In its sample, this clonotype is medium-sized. This chain connects TRBV5-5 to TRBJ2-1; 11 bases are shared with TRBD1. Per germline, CDR1 SGHKS and CDR2 YYEKEE (reference sequence). The junction had 8 bases not matched to a gene; V was cut back by 5 bases and J by 7 bases. This CDR3 is 15 amino acids long. The CDR3 region is CASRNPGQGGNEQFF. For the CDR3, the DNA is TGTGCCAGCAGGAATCCGGGACAGGGGGGGAATGAGCAGTTCTTC.

This clonotype was detected many times. The chain recombines TRBV27 with TRBJ2-2; D is ambiguous. The germline V and J ends were trimmed by 4 bases and 7 bases, with 7 bases remaining between them. The CDR3 is made up of 12 amino acids. CDR1 and CDR2 from the germline V gene are MNHEY and SMNVEV (reference sequence). CDR3 in DNA: TGTGCCAGCAGTTATCTGGGCGGGGAGCTGTTTTTT. It specifies CASSYLGGELFF.

Relative to its sample, this clonotype is medium-sized. The chain carries TRBV4-1 and TRBJ2-1; tentatively, D is TRBD1 or TRBD2 (6 bases each). Germline loops: CDR1 MGHRA, CDR2 YSYEKL. This CDR3 comprises 17 residues. V was clipped by 2 bases and J by 9 bases, with 23 bases between them. CDR3 in amino acids: CASSQKGGGYMVSEQFF. The CDR3 DNA follows: TGCGCCAGCAGCCAAAAAGGGGGAGGTTACATGGTCAGTGAGCAGTTCTTC.

The chain is built from TRBV21-1 and TRBJ1-2; TRBD1 is the table's D call, not checked against the DNA. TRBV21-1 is termed a pseudogene. The CDR3 runs 14 residues. The CDR3 is CASSKQGVGYGYTF. The CDR3, as DNA: TGTGCCAGCAGCAAGCAGGGGGTAGGCTATGGCTACACCTTC.

The CDR3 here is CSVGWVSGGDLPYEQYF. The DNA of the CDR3 is TGCAGCGTTGGTTGGGTTTCGGGGGGAGATTTACCCTACGAGCAGTACTTC. This chain links TRBV29-1 with TRBJ2-7, with TRBD2 identical over 7 bases. The ends lost 4 bases at V and 2 bases at J; junction bases unmatched: 17. The CDR3 consists of 17 residues. The germline V gene has CDR1 SQVTM and CDR2 ANQGSEA.

This clonotype occurred many times. This chain uses TRBV25-1 with TRBJ2-1; 8 positions agree with TRBD1. V lost 8 bases to trimming and J lost 7 bases; unmatched junction nucleotides: 7. In germline, CDR1 is MGHDK, CDR2 SYGVNS. The CDR3 consists of 13 residues. The CDR3 DNA follows: TGTGCCAGCCGCGGACAGGGTGAGAATGAGCAGTTCTTC. Translating it yields CASRGQGENEQFF.

This clonotype was recorded many times. The genes are TRBV20-1 and TRBJ1-1; 7 bases agree with TRBD1. Germline CDR1 is DFQATT and CDR2 is SNEGSKA (reference sequence). Trimming at V came to 6 bases and at J to 1 base, leaving 5 bases not matched to a gene. The CDR3 spans 13 residues. The CDR3 region has the DNA TGCAGTGCCGCCCAGGGGGGGAACACTGAAGCTTTCTTT. This codes for CSAAQGGNTEAFF.